The rows below give T cell receptor beta chains drawn from one sample of a study of T-cell reconstitution after alpha-beta-depleted transplantation in children. TCRdb re-called the PCR reads through MiXCR, storing one row per CDR3 protein. The sample lists around 370,000 distinct CDR3 sequences, under 13% seen once, with roughly 2.5% in the top ten. The input for sequencing was PBMCs from the stem cell graft donor, taken from the stem cell graft. The receptor set was obtained from a human donor who donated a stem cell graft to a child with acute lymphoblastic leukemia. Both conserved end residues are part of each CDR3. The order of the fields is J gene, D gene, clone size, V gene, CDR3 protein, CDR3 DNA. A D gene is named only where the DNA matches it firmly. Clone sizes are given selectively: once, few, many, or a class where the clone is expanded.

j_call: TRBJ2-1
d_call: TRBD2
clone_size: few
v_call: TRBV12-3/TRBV12-4
cdr3_aa: CASSPGLAKNNEQFF
cdr3_nt: TGTGCCAGCAGCCCGGGACTAGCAAAGAACAATGAGCAGTTCTTC

j_call: TRBJ2-3
d_call: TRBD2
clone_size: few
v_call: TRBV12-3/TRBV12-4
cdr3_aa: CATGTSGRIRDTQYF
cdr3_nt: TGTGCCACAGGGACTAGCGGGAGGATAAGAGATACGCAGTATTTT

j_call: TRBJ2-5
d_call: -
clone_size: many
v_call: TRBV7-2
cdr3_aa: CASSVDPQETQYF
cdr3_nt: TGTGCCAGCAGCGTAGACCCTCAAGAGACCCAGTACTTC

j_call: TRBJ2-4
d_call: -
clone_size: -
v_call: TRBV4-1
cdr3_aa: CASSQDGTSLRGLAKNIQYF
cdr3_nt: TGCGCCAGCAGCCAAGATGGGACTAGCCTCAGGGGGCTAGCCAAAAACATTCAGTACTTC

j_call: TRBJ2-7
d_call: TRBD1
clone_size: few
v_call: TRBV5-1
cdr3_aa: CATRQTQGAIYEQYF
cdr3_nt: TGCGCCACCCGTCAAACACAGGGGGCCATCTACGAGCAGTACTTC

j_call: TRBJ2-7
d_call: TRBD1
clone_size: few
v_call: TRBV6-1
cdr3_aa: CAISEGLPGQGAYEQYF
cdr3_nt: TGTGCCATCAGTGAAGGGCTCCCGGGACAGGGGGCCTACGAGCAGTACTTC

j_call: TRBJ2-6
d_call: -
clone_size: few
v_call: TRBV4-3
cdr3_aa: CASSQEGYGANVLTF
cdr3_nt: TGCGCCAGCAGCCAAGAAGGATATGGGGCCAACGTCCTGACTTTC

j_call: TRBJ2-2
d_call: -
clone_size: few
v_call: TRBV10-3
cdr3_aa: CAISVYRANTGELFF
cdr3_nt: TGTGCCATCAGCGTTTACAGGGCGAACACCGGGGAGCTGTTTTTT

j_call: TRBJ1-5
d_call: -
clone_size: -
v_call: TRBV12-3/TRBV12-4
cdr3_aa: CASTEGAIQPQHF
cdr3_nt: TGTGCCAGCACCGAGGGTGCCATTCAGCCCCAGCATTTT

j_call: TRBJ2-1
d_call: -
clone_size: few
v_call: TRBV20-1
cdr3_aa: CSALQGPAGNEQFF
cdr3_nt: TGCAGTGCCTTACAGGGCCCGGCCGGCAATGAGCAGTTCTTC

j_call: TRBJ2-5
d_call: TRBD2
clone_size: many
v_call: TRBV4-1
cdr3_aa: CASSQDGLAGGYQETQYF
cdr3_nt: TGCGCCAGCAGCCAAGATGGACTAGCGGGAGGGTACCAAGAGACCCAGTACTTC

j_call: TRBJ2-2
d_call: -
clone_size: few
v_call: TRBV27
cdr3_aa: CASSPPRGWNTGELFF
cdr3_nt: TGTGCCAGCAGTCCCCCGAGGGGGTGGAACACCGGGGAGCTGTTTTTT

j_call: TRBJ2-1
d_call: TRBD2
clone_size: many
v_call: TRBV12-3/TRBV12-4
cdr3_aa: CASSASGRVFYEQFF
cdr3_nt: TGTGCCAGCAGTGCTAGCGGGAGAGTTTTTTATGAGCAGTTCTTC

j_call: TRBJ2-7
d_call: -
clone_size: many
v_call: TRBV5-6
cdr3_aa: CASSLEEGSGYEQYF
cdr3_nt: TGTGCCAGCAGCTTGGAGGAGGGTAGTGGCTACGAGCAGTACTTC

j_call: TRBJ2-7
d_call: -
clone_size: -
v_call: TRBV20-1
cdr3_aa: CSARGARATSVYEQYF
cdr3_nt: TGCAGTGCAAGAGGGGCCAGGGCGACGTCCGTCTACGAGCAGTACTTC

j_call: TRBJ2-3
d_call: TRBD2
clone_size: many
v_call: TRBV11-2
cdr3_aa: CASRYRDYTDTQYF
cdr3_nt: TGTGCCAGCAGATACCGGGACTACACAGATACGCAGTATTTT

j_call: TRBJ1-2
d_call: TRBD1
clone_size: -
v_call: TRBV12-3/TRBV12-4
cdr3_aa: CASSPVGGRGNGYTF
cdr3_nt: TGTGCCAGCAGTCCCGTGGGGGGCAGGGGGAATGGCTACACCTTC

j_call: TRBJ2-2
d_call: TRBD1
clone_size: -
v_call: TRBV30
cdr3_aa: CAWILWTGNTGELFF
cdr3_nt: TGTGCCTGGATACTGTGGACAGGGAACACCGGGGAGCTGTTTTTT

j_call: TRBJ2-3
d_call: TRBD2
clone_size: -
v_call: TRBV20-1
cdr3_aa: CSARALGLAGPGDTQYF
cdr3_nt: TGCAGTGCTAGAGCTTTGGGACTAGCGGGACCAGGGGATACGCAGTATTTT

j_call: TRBJ2-2
d_call: TRBD2
clone_size: few
v_call: TRBV20-1
cdr3_aa: CSAKLAGLPGELFF
cdr3_nt: TGCAGTGCTAAACTAGCGGGTTTACCCGGGGAGCTGTTTTTT

j_call: TRBJ2-3
d_call: -
clone_size: few
v_call: TRBV5-1
cdr3_aa: CASSLPVLGQDTQYF
cdr3_nt: TGCGCCAGCAGCTTGCCCGTCCTGGGACAAGATACGCAGTATTTT

j_call: TRBJ1-2
d_call: -
clone_size: -
v_call: TRBV7-9
cdr3_aa: CASSIRDTDYGYTF
cdr3_nt: TGTGCCAGCAGCATCCGGGACACCGACTATGGCTACACCTTC

j_call: TRBJ1-2
d_call: TRBD1
clone_size: -
v_call: TRBV7-9
cdr3_aa: CASSPSDRTNYGYTF
cdr3_nt: TGTGCCAGCAGCCCATCGGACAGGACTAACTATGGCTACACCTTC

j_call: TRBJ2-7
d_call: -
clone_size: many
v_call: TRBV27
cdr3_aa: CASSYRDEQYF
cdr3_nt: TGTGCCAGCAGTTACCGCGATGAGCAGTACTTC

j_call: TRBJ2-1
d_call: -
clone_size: many
v_call: TRBV4-1
cdr3_aa: CASSQVDIISYNEQFF
cdr3_nt: TGCGCCAGCAGCCAAGTCGACATTATCTCCTACAATGAGCAGTTCTTC

j_call: TRBJ1-1
d_call: -
clone_size: -
v_call: TRBV7-2
cdr3_aa: CASSLGTAGTEAFF
cdr3_nt: TGTGCCAGCAGCCTCGGGACGGCTGGCACTGAAGCTTTCTTT

j_call: TRBJ1-2
d_call: TRBD1
clone_size: few
v_call: TRBV2
cdr3_aa: CASRAQGANYGYTF
cdr3_nt: TGTGCCAGCAGGGCACAGGGGGCTAACTATGGCTACACCTTC

j_call: TRBJ2-3
d_call: -
clone_size: -
v_call: TRBV7-9
cdr3_aa: CATRPTLERSTDTQYF
cdr3_nt: TGTGCCACACGCCCCACCCTGGAGCGGAGCACAGATACGCAGTATTTT

j_call: TRBJ2-7
d_call: TRBD2
clone_size: few
v_call: TRBV20-1
cdr3_aa: CSARGVASGIPQYF
cdr3_nt: TGCAGTGCTAGGGGGGTGGCTAGCGGGATCCCTCAGTACTTC

j_call: TRBJ1-5
d_call: -
clone_size: many
v_call: TRBV2
cdr3_aa: CASSDGTGNQPQHF
cdr3_nt: TGTGCCAGCAGTGATGGGACGGGCAATCAGCCCCAGCATTTT

j_call: TRBJ2-2
d_call: TRBD2
clone_size: few
v_call: TRBV4-1
cdr3_aa: CASKTGPGGTGELFF
cdr3_nt: TGCGCCAGCAAAACAGGCCCGGGGGGAACCGGGGAGCTGTTTTTT

j_call: TRBJ2-1
d_call: TRBD2
clone_size: few
v_call: TRBV11-3
cdr3_aa: CASSLRTSGVSDEQFF
cdr3_nt: TGTGCCAGCAGCTTGAGGACTAGCGGGGTTTCTGATGAGCAGTTCTTC

j_call: TRBJ2-7
d_call: TRBD2
clone_size: few
v_call: TRBV7-9
cdr3_aa: CASSSSGSSNEQYF
cdr3_nt: TGTGCCAGCAGCTCGAGCGGGAGTAGCAACGAGCAGTACTTC